A single sample gave rise to the 13 T cell receptor beta chains below, sequenced in a study of shared clonotypes between healthy human individuals. Naive CD8 populations comprised CD45RO-negative cells positively selected for CCR7, excluding terminally differentiated effector memory CD45RA+ cells. Profiling relied on immunoSEQ multiplex PCR, and the TCRdb table lists in-frame clones only, not all of them. Found here are hundreds of thousands of clones, 92% of them singletons; the top ten hold 24%. The specimen was naive CD8+ T cells sorted from blood. The receptors were sampled from a young man in good health.

This clone showed up just once. The chain recombines TRBV11-2 with TRBJ2-7; D is uncertain. V was trimmed by 0 bases and J by 0 bases, leaving 12 bases between them. The germline V gene encodes CDR1 SGHAT and CDR2 FQNNGV. The length of the CDR3 is 16 residues. The CDR3 loop is CASSLDIPRYSYEQYF. CDR3 bases: TGTGCCAGCAGCTTAGATATCCCGAGGTACTCCTACGAGCAGTACTTC.

The J gene is TRBJ1-1, the V gene TRBV5-4; D is undetermined. Trimming shortened V by 4 bases and J by 0 bases, and 10 bases separated the two germline ends. Germline CDR1 is SGHNT and CDR2 is YYREEE (reference sequence). This CDR3 comprises 14 residues. For the CDR3, the DNA is TGTGCCAGCAGCGCGGCGGGGTTGAACACTGAAGCTTTCTTT. Its protein is CASSAAGLNTEAFF.

The rearrangement uses TRBV4-1 and TRBJ2-7; weak D call: TRBD2 (6 bases). Germline CDR1 is MGHRA and CDR2 is YSYEKL. V was pared by 4 bases and J by 6 bases, with 16 bases between. This CDR3 is built from 14 residues. CDR3 DNA sequence: TGCGCCAGCAGCCTGGGAACTAGCTGGGGCGAGCAGTACTTC. It translates to CASSLGTSWGEQYF.

The chain carries TRBV7-8 and TRBJ2-1; TRBD1 is a possible D gene (5 bases). Looked up from germline, CDR1 is SGHVS and CDR2 is FQNEAQ. Trimming stripped 4 bases from V and 5 bases from J, with 12 bases between. CDR3 length: 14 residues. The CDR3 protein is CASSSRALNNEQFF. The CDR3, as DNA: TGTGCCAGCAGCTCCAGGGCGCTAAACAATGAGCAGTTCTTC.

The gene calls are TRBV19 and TRBJ1-2, with D unclear. This CDR3 is built from 13 residues. Germline V gene sequence: CDR1 LNHDA, CDR2 SQIVND (reference sequence). Trimming removed 4 bases from V and 0 bases from J, with 6 bases in between. Written as DNA, the CDR3 is TGTGCCAGTAGTAGTAGTTCTAACTATGGCTACACCTTC. Translation: CASSSSSNYGYTF.

This chain joins TRBV2 and TRBJ1-1; D gene uncertain. V was shortened by 4 bases and J by 1 base, with 4 bases between the two germline ends. CDR1 and CDR2 (germline): SNHLY, FYNNEI. CDR3 length: 12 amino acids. CDR3 sequence reads: CASSGSNTEAFF. In DNA form, the CDR3 reads TGTGCCAGCAGTGGGTCGAACACTGAAGCTTTCTTT.

This chain uses TRBV7-8 with TRBJ1-2, with 9 bases lining up with TRBD1. The CDR3 length is 14 residues. Per the germline V gene, CDR1 is SGHVS and CDR2 is FQNEAQ. J lost 2 bases, V lost 4 bases, and 2 bases had no gene match. CDR3 loop: CASSSGTGNYGYTF. CDR3 nucleotides: TGTGCCAGCAGCTCCGGGACAGGGAACTATGGCTACACCTTC. The entire variable domain, with the rest obtained from reference TRBV7-8 and TRBJ1-2, is as follows: GAGVSQSPRYKVAKRGQDVALRCDPISGHVSLFWYQQALGQGPEFLTYFQNEAQLDKSGLPSDRFFAERPEGSVSTLKIQRTQQEDSAVYLCASSSGTGNYGYTFGSGTRLTVV.

The rearrangement joins TRBV27 to TRBJ2-1; 10 bases fit TRBD2. Germline lookup yields CDR1 MNHEY and CDR2 SMNVEV (reference sequence). The CDR3 loop spans 16 amino acids. Unmatched junction bases numbered 7, after V lost 4 bases and J lost 4 bases. DNA of the CDR3: TGTGCCAGCAGTTCCCTCGGACTAGCGGTATACAATGAGCAGTTCTTC. Translation: CASSSLGLAVYNEQFF.

The V gene is TRBV11-2, the J gene TRBJ2-7; D may correspond to TRBD1 or TRBD2 (5 bases each). This CDR3 spans 17 amino acids. With 1 base removed from V and 1 base from J, the gap between germline ends came to 17 bases. The V gene's germline CDR1 is SGHAT and CDR2 FQNNGV. The CDR3 bases are TGTGCCAGCAGCTTAGGCCCCGAGGGGCCCCCTTCCTACGAGCAGTACTTC. Its translation: CASSLGPEGPPSYEQYF.

The chain has TRBV10-3 and TRBJ2-7, with TRBD1 matching over 10 bases. J was trimmed by 2 bases and V by 2 bases; bases with no gene match: 9. Germline V CDR1 and CDR2: ENHRY, SYGVKD. The CDR3 has 17 residues. As DNA, the CDR3 is TGTGCCATCAGTGAGCCAGGGACAGGGGTAAACACCTACGAGCAGTACTTC. Protein: CAISEPGTGVNTYEQYF.

The chain links TRBV19 to TRBJ1-1, with D possibly being TRBD1 (5 bases). The germline CDR1 and CDR2 sequences are LNHDA and SQIVND (reference sequence). The V end was cut by 7 bases, the J end by 1 base, with 16 bases between. CDR3 length equals 15 residues. The DNA of the CDR3 is TGTGCCAGTATTCCGACGGGGCAGGGGAACACTGAAGCTTTCTTT. Its translation is CASIPTGQGNTEAFF.

The rearrangement joins TRBV10-1 to TRBJ2-7, with D possibly TRBD2 on 6 matching bases. CDR3 length: 13 amino acids. Germline assignment: CDR1 WNHNN and CDR2 SYGVQD (reference sequence). Trimming pared 1 base from V and 9 bases from J, leaving 13 bases between. The CDR3 loop is CASSELPSSVQYF. The DNA of the CDR3 is TGCGCCAGCAGTGAGTTGCCCTCTAGCGTGCAGTACTTC.

The chain carries TRBV28 and TRBJ2-7; D remains ambiguous. Per germline, CDR1 MDHEN and CDR2 SYDVKM. V lost 6 bases and J 3 bases, leaving 6 bases between the germline ends. CDR3 length: 11 residues. This CDR3 is CASRKLYEQYF. The CDR3 DNA sequence: TGTGCCAGCAGGAAGCTCTACGAGCAGTACTTC.